Presented here are 17 T cell receptor beta chains from one specimen sequenced in a study of blood T cell repertoires in COVID-19. Measured with immunoSEQ multiplex PCR; TCRdb has only the in-frame clones, and not every one. The data hold about 270,000 clones, with around nine tenths observed a single time. Sequenced: PBMCs or T cells enriched from blood (not recorded which). The receptors were gathered from a woman between 18 and 29 years old who had recovered from COVID-19.

J is TRBJ2-3 and V is TRBV3-1 (or the pseudogene TRBV3-2); 11 nucleotides line up with TRBD2. Germline trimming cut 4 bases from V and 1 base from J; bases unmatched to any gene: 7. Germline CDR1 LGHDT, CDR2 YNNKEL (reference sequence). This CDR3 is built from 17 residues. CDR3 sequence: CASSPGLAGEGTDTQYF. The DNA for the CDR3 is TGTGCCAGCAGCCCCGGACTAGCGGGTGAGGGCACAGATACGCAGTATTTT.

The chain links TRBV28 to TRBJ2-7; D is perhaps TRBD1 (6 bases). This CDR3 contains 15 residues. The germline V gene encodes CDR1 MDHEN and CDR2 SYDVKM. Trimming removed 3 bases at V and 2 bases at J, with 14 bases between. For the CDR3, the DNA is TGTGCCAGCAGTTTCGGGACAACTACCACCTACGAGCAGTACTTC. Encoded protein: CASSFGTTTTYEQYF.

The rearrangement uses TRBV5-4 and TRBJ1-3, with 7 positions matching TRBD1. With 2 bases clipped from V and 0 bases from J, the junction kept 8 bases outside the gene matches. Germline V lookup: CDR1 SGHNT, CDR2 YYREEE (reference sequence). This CDR3 region has 17 residues. CDR3 nucleotide sequence: TGTGCCAGCAGCTTCCGGGACAGAGCTTTCTCTGGAAACACCATATATTTT. Protein product: CASSFRDRAFSGNTIYF.

This sequence joins TRBV12-3 or TRBV12-4 and TRBJ1-1; D is perhaps TRBD1 (6 bases). The length of the CDR3 is 12 residues. Trimming shortened V by 5 bases and J by 11 bases, and 15 bases separated the two germline ends. The CDR3 region is CASSRLDREAFF. CDR3 coding DNA: TGTGCCAGCAGTCGCCTGGACAGAGAGGCTTTCTTT.

This rearrangement joins TRBV30 to TRBJ1-6; D gene unclear. CDR1 and CDR2 (germline): GTSNPN, SVGIG (reference sequence). V was clipped by 2 bases and J by 11 bases, with 10 bases between them. CDR3 size: 12 residues. The CDR3 loop reads CAWSTGPPPLHF. CDR3 nucleotides: TGTGCCTGGAGTACGGGTCCGCCACCCCTCCACTTT.

This chain connects TRBV5-1 to TRBJ1-1; no definite D call. CDR1 SGHRS and CDR2 YFSETQ come from the germline V gene. The CDR3 is made up of 14 amino acids. V was cut by 0 bases and J by 3 bases, with 9 bases left in between. CDR3 DNA: TGCGCCAGCAGCTTGGGGCACGGAGACACTGAAGCTTTCTTT. This gives the protein CASSLGHGDTEAFF.

J is TRBJ2-5 and V is TRBV3-1 (or the pseudogene TRBV3-2), with 9 bases that match TRBD2. This CDR3 spans 15 amino acids. Per the germline V gene, CDR1 is LGHDT and CDR2 is YNNKEL (reference sequence). V lost 2 bases, J lost 6 bases, and 7 bases stayed unmatched. CDR3 loop: CASSQIAGDGKTQYF. DNA of the CDR3: TGTGCCAGCAGCCAAATAGCGGGGGACGGAAAGACCCAGTACTTC.

V is TRBV5-4 and J is TRBJ2-3; a possible D gene is TRBD2 (6 bases). The CDR3 extends over 16 amino acids. The germline V gene has CDR1 SGHNT and CDR2 YYREEE (reference sequence). V was pared by 9 bases and J by 0 bases, with 20 bases between. CDR3 loop: CATTDYGGLSTDTQYF. The CDR3 nucleotides are TGTGCCACCACAGATTATGGGGGGTTGAGCACAGATACGCAGTATTTT.

The chain employs TRBV7-9 and TRBJ2-7; no clear D. Trimming shortened V by 1 base and J by 5 bases, and 12 bases separated the two germline ends. The germline gives CDR1 SEHNR, CDR2 FQNEAQ (reference sequence). The CDR3 has 14 amino acids. The CDR3 DNA follows: TGTGCCAGCAGCTTAGATACACCCGTCGACGAGCAGTACTTC. This gives the protein CASSLDTPVDEQYF.

V gene TRBV4-1 combines with J gene TRBJ2-1; TRBD2 agrees at 8 bases. The CDR3 extends over 14 amino acids. With V trimmed by 4 bases and J by 7 bases, 6 bases remained unmatched. Looked up from germline, CDR1 is MGHRA and CDR2 is YSYEKL. CDR3 DNA: TGCGCCAGCAGCCTAGGACTAGCAAGGAATGAGCAGTTCTTC. This gives the protein CASSLGLARNEQFF.

This chain connects TRBV24-1 to TRBJ1-5, with TRBD1 identical over 8 bases. This CDR3 is 19 amino acids long. The V gene end was trimmed by 1 base and the J gene end by 5 bases; junction bases not matched to a gene: 15. CDR1 and CDR2 from the germline V gene are KGHDR and SFDVKD. CDR3 coding DNA: TGTGCCACCAGTGATTTCAGTCCCCCCCGAGACAGGGGAGATCAGCCCCAGCATTTT. Translation: CATSDFSPPRDRGDQPQHF.

V is TRBV11-2 and J is TRBJ2-7; 10 bases match TRBD2. CDR1 and CDR2 from the germline V gene are SGHAT and FQNNGV. Trimming took 0 bases from V and 13 from J; bases not matched to a gene: 9. This CDR3 contains 14 residues. CDR3 residues: CASSLEGPSGRAYF. The CDR3 DNA is TGTGCCAGCAGCTTAGAGGGGCCTAGCGGGAGAGCCTACTTC.

A single count supports this clone. DNA for the CDR3: TGCAGCGTTCCTGATCCCGGGACAGCCTACAATGAGCAGTTCTTC. Residues: CSVPDPGTAYNEQFF. The genes are TRBV29-1 and TRBJ2-1; 7 nucleotides agree with TRBD1. The J segment lost 2 bases and the V segment lost 5 bases, leaving 9 bases of the junction unmatched. The germline V gene encodes CDR1 SQVTM and CDR2 ANQGSEA. The CDR3 is made up of 15 amino acids.

This CDR3 is CASSDGRGTIYF. DNA for the CDR3: TGCGCCAGCAGTGACGGCAGAGGTACCATATATTTT. The rearrangement joins TRBV10-2 to TRBJ1-3; D is uncertain. The CDR3 runs to 12 residues. Germline V gene sequence: CDR1 WSHSY, CDR2 SAAADI. The V end lost 3 bases, the J end lost 10 bases, and 10 bases lay between the germline ends.

This chain joins TRBV9 and TRBJ1-2, with a tentative D call TRBD1 (5 bases). CDR1 and CDR2 from the germline V gene are SGDLS and YYNGEE. The CDR3 has 15 residues. V shed 0 bases and J shed 3 bases, with 12 bases lying between them. In DNA, the CDR3 is TGTGCCAGCAGCGTAGCTAAGCAGGGTGACTATGGCTACACCTTC. Amino acid sequence: CASSVAKQGDYGYTF.

CDR3: CASSVGQGAGTYNEQFF. CDR3 nucleotides: TGTGCCAGCAGCGTAGGACAGGGGGCAGGCACCTACAATGAGCAGTTCTTC. The gene calls are TRBV9 and TRBJ2-1; 10 bases map to TRBD1. CDR1 and CDR2 (germline): SGDLS, YYNGEE. The CDR3 covers 17 residues. After removal of 0 bases from V and 2 bases from J, the junction contained 5 bases not matched to a gene.

The chain combines TRBV3-1 (or the pseudogene TRBV3-2) with TRBJ1-1; D is unclear. V lost 3 bases and J lost 7, with 6 bases in between. This CDR3 spans 11 amino acids. CDR1 is LGHDT and CDR2 is YNNKEL in the germline V gene (reference sequence). The CDR3 region has the DNA TGTGCCAGCAGCCAGTCTTATGAAGCTTTCTTT. It codes for CASSQSYEAFF.